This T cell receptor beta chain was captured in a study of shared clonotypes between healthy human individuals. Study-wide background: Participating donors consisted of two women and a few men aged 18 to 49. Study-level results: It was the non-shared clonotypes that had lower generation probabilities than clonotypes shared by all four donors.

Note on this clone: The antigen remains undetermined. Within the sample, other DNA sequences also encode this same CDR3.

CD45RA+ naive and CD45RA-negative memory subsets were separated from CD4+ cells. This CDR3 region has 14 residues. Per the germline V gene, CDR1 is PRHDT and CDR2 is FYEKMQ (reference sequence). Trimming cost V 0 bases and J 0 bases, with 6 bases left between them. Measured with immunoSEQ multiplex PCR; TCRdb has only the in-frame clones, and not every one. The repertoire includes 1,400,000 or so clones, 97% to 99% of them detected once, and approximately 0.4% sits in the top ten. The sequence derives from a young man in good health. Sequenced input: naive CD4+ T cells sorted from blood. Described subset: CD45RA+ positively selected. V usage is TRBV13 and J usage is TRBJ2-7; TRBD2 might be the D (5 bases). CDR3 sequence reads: CASSLGLASYEQYF. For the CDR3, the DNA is TGTGCCAGCAGCTTAGGTCTAGCCTCCTACGAGCAGTACTTC.